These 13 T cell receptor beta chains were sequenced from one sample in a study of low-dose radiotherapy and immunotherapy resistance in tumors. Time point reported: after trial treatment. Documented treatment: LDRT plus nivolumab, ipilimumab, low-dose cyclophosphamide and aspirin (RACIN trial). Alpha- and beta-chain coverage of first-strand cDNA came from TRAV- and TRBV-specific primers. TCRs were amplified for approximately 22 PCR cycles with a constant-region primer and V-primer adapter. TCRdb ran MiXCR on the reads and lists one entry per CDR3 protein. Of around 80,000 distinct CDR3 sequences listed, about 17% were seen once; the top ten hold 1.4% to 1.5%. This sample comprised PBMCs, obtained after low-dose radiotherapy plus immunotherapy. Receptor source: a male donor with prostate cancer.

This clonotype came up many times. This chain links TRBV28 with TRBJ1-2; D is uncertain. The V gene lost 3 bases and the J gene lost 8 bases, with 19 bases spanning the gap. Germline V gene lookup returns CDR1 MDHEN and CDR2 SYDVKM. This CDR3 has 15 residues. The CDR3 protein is CASSLSGVRLGGYTF. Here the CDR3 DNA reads TGTGCCAGCAGTTTGTCCGGGGTACGGCTGGGCGGCTACACCTTC.

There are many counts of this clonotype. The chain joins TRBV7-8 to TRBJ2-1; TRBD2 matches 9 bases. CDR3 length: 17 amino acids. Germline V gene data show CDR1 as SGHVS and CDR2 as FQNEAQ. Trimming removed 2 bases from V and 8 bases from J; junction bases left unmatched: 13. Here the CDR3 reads CASSLLMIAGEGYEQFF. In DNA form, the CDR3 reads TGTGCCAGCAGCTTATTGATGATAGCGGGAGAGGGCTATGAGCAGTTCTTC.

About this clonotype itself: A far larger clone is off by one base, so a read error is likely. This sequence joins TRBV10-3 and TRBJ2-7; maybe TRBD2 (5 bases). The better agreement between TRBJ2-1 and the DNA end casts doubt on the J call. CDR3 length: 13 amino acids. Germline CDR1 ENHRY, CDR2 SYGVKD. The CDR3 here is CAISDQRGYEQFF. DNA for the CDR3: TGTGCCATCAGTGACCAGAGAGGGTATGAGCAGTTCTTC.

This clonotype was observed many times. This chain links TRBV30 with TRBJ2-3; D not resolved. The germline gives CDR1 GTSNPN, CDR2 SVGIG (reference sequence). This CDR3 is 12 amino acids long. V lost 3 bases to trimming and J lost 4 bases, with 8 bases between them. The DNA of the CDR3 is TGTGCCTGGAGGGCATCGGCAGATACGCAGTATTTT. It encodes CAWRASADTQYF.

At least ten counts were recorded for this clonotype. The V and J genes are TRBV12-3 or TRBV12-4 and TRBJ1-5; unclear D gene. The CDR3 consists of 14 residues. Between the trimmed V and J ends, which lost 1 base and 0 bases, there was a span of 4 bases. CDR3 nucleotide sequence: TGTGCCAGCAGTTTAGAGTATAGCAATCAGCCCCAGCATTTT. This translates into CASSLEYSNQPQHF.

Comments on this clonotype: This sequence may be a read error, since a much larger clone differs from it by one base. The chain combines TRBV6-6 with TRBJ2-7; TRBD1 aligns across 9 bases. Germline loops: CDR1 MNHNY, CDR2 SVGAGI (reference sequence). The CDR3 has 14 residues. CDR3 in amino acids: CASSGQGRIYGQYF. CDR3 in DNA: TGTGCCAGCAGCGGACAGGGGCGCATCTACGGGCAGTACTTC.

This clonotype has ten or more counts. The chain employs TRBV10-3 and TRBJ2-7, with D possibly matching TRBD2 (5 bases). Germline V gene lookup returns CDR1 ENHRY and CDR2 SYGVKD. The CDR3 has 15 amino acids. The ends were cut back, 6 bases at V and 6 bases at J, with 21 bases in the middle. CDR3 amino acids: CAISDATGTGSEQYF. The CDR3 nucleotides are TGTGCCATCAGCGATGCGACGGGTACGGGGTCCGAGCAGTACTTC.

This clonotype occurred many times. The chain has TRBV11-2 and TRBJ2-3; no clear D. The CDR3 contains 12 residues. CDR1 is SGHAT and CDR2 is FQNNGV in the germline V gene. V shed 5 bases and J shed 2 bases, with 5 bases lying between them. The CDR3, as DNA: TGTGCCAGCAGCCCAGACACAGATACGCAGTATTTT. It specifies CASSPDTDTQYF.

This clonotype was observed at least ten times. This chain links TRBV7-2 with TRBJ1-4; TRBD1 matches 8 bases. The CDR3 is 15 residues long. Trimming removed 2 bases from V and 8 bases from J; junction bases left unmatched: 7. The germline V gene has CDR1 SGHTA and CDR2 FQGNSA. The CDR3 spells CASSLMGRGQEKLFF. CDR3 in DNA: TGTGCCAGCAGCTTAATGGGCAGGGGGCAAGAAAAACTGTTTTTT.

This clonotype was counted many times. The chain's CDR3 is CASRPKLDRVVEQYF. The DNA for the CDR3 is TGTGCCAGCAGGCCAAAGTTAGACAGGGTAGTCGAGCAGTACTTC. The rearrangement links TRBV6-2 or TRBV6-3 to TRBJ2-7; TRBD1 agrees at 7 bases. Trimming at V came to 6 bases and at J to 6 bases, leaving 14 bases not matched to a gene. The CDR3 length is 15 residues. In germline, CDR1 is MNHEY, CDR2 SVGEGT.

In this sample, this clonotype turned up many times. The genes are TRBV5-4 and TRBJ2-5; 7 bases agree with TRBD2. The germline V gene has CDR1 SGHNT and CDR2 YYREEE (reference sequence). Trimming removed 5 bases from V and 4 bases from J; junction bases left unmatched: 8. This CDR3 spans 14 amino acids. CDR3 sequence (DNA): TGTGCCAGCAGATCAAGCGGGGAGCGAGAGACCCAGTACTTC. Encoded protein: CASRSSGERETQYF.

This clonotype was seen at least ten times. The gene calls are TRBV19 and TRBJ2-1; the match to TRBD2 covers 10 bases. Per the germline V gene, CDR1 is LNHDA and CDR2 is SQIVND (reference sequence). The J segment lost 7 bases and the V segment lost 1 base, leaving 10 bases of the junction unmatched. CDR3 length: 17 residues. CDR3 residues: CASSIGGTSGISNEQFF. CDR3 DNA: TGTGCCAGTAGTATAGGAGGTACTAGCGGGATTTCGAATGAGCAGTTCTTC.

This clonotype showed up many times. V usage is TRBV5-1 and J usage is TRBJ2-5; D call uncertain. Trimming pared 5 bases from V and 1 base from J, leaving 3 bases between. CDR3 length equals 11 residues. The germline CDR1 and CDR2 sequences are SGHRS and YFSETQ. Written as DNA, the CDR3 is TGCGCCAGCAGGTTCCAAGAGACCCAGTACTTC. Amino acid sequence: CASRFQETQYF.